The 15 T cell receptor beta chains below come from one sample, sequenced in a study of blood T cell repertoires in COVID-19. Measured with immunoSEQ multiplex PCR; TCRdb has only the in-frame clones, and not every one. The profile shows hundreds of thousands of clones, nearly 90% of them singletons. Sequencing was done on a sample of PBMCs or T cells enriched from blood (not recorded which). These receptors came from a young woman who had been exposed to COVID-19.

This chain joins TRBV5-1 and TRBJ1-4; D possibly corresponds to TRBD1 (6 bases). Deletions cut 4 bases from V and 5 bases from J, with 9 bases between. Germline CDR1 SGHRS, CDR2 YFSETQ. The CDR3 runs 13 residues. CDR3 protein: CASSKQGNEKLFF. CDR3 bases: TGCGCCAGCAGCAAGCAGGGGAATGAAAAACTGTTTTTT.

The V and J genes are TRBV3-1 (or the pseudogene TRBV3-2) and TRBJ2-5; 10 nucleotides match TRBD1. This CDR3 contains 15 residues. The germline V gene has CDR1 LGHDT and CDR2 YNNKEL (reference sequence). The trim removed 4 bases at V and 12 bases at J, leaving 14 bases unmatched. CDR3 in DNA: TGTGCCAGCAGCCCTTCCGGACAGGGGGAAGAACAGGAGTACTTC. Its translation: CASSPSGQGEEQEYF.

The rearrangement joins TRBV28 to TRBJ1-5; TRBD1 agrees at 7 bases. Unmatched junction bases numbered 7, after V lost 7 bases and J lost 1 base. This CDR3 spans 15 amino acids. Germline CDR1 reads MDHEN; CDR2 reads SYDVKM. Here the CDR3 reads CASNGQDPSNQPQHF. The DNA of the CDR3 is TGTGCCAGCAACGGACAGGACCCCAGCAATCAGCCCCAGCATTTT.

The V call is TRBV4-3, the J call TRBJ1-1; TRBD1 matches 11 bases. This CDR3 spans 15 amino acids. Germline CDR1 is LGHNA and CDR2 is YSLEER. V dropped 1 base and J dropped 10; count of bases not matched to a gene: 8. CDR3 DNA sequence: TGCGCCAGCAGCCAAGGACGGACAGGGGGCAGCGGAGCTTTCTTT. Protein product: CASSQGRTGGSGAFF.

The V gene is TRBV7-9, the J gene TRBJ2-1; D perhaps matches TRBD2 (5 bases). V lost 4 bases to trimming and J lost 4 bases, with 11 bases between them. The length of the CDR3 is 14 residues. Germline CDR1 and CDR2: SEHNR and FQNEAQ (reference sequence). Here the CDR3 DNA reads TGTGCCAGCAGCTCAGCGGCGGATTACAATGAGCAGTTCTTC. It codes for CASSSAADYNEQFF.

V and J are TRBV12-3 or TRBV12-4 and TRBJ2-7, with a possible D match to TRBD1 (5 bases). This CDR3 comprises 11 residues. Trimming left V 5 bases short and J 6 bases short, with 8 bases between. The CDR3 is CASSQGLEQYF. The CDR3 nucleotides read TGTGCCAGCAGTCAGGGTCTCGAGCAGTACTTC.

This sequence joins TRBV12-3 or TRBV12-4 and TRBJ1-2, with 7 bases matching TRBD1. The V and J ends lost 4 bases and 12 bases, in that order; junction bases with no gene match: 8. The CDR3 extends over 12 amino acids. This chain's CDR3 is CASSSTGSPHTF. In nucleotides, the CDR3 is TGTGCCAGCAGTTCGACAGGGTCCCCGCACACCTTC.

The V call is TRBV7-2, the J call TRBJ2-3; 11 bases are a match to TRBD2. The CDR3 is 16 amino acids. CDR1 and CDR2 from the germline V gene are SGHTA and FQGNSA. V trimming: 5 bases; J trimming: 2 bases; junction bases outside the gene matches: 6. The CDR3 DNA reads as TGTGCCAGCAGCCAGTTAGCGGGGGGGACCACAGATACGCAGTATTTT. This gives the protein CASSQLAGGTTDTQYF.

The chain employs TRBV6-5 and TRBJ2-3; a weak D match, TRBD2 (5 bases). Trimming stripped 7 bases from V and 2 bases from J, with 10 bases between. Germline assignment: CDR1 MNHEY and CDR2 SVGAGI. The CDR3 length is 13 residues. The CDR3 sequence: CASIRDFTDTQYF. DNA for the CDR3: TGTGCCAGCATCCGGGATTTCACAGATACGCAGTATTTT.

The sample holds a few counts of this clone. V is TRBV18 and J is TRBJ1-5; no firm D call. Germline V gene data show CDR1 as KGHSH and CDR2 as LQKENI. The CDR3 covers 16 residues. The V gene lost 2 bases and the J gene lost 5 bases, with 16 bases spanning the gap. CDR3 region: CASSPAPAGVHQPQHF. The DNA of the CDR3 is TGTGCCAGCTCACCAGCTCCTGCAGGCGTACATCAGCCCCAGCATTTT.

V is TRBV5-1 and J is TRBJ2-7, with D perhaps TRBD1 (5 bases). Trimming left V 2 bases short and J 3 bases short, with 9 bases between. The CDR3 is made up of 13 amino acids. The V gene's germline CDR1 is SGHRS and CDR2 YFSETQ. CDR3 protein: CASSLNRNYEQYF. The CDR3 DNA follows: TGCGCCAGCAGCTTAAACAGGAACTACGAGCAGTACTTC.

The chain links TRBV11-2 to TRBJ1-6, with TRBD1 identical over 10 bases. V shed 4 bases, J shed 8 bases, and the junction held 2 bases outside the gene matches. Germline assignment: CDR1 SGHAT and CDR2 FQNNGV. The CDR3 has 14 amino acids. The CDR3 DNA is TGTGCCAGCAGCTCGGGACAGGGGCATTCACCCCTCCACTTT. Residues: CASSSGQGHSPLHF.

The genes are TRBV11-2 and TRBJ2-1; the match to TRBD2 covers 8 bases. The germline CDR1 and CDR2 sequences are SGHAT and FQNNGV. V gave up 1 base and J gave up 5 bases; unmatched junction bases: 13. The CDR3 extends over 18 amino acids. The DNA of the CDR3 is TGTGCCAGCAGCTTAGGGTACGCGGGAGGCTCCCCGAACAATGAGCAGTTCTTC. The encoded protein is CASSLGYAGGSPNNEQFF. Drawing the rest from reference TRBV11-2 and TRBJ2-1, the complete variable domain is EAGVAQSPRYKIIEKRQSVAFWCNPISGHATLYWYQQILGQGPKLLIQFQNNGVVDDSQLPKDRFSAERLKGVDSTLKIQPAKLEDSAVYLCASSLGYAGGSPNNEQFFGPGTRLTVL.

The CDR3 sequence: CASSLVGGNSPLHF. Here the CDR3 DNA reads TGTGCCAGCAGCTTAGTCGGGGGTAATTCACCCCTCCACTTT. The genes are TRBV11-2 and TRBJ1-6; tentatively, D is TRBD1 (5 bases). Germline CDR1 reads SGHAT; CDR2 reads FQNNGV. The V and J ends lost 1 base and 6 bases respectively, with 7 bases between them. CDR3 length: 14 amino acids.

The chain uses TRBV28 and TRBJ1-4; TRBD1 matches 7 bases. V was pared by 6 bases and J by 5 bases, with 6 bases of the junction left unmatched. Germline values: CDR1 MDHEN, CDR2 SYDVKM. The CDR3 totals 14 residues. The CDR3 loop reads CASSDGTENEKLFF. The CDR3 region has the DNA TGTGCCAGCAGCGACGGGACAGAGAATGAAAAACTGTTTTTT. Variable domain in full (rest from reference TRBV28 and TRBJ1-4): DVKVTQSSRYLVKRTGEKVFLECVQDMDHENMFWYRQDPGLGLRLIYFSYDVKMKEKGDIPEGYSVSREKKERFSLILESASTNQTSMYLCASSDGTENEKLFFGSGTQLSVL.